This is a list of T cell receptor beta chains from one sample in a study of T cell responses to AZD1222 COVID-19 vaccine. Sequenced by immunoSEQ multiplex PCR; TCRdb stores in-frame clones only, minus some. The data hold some 120,000 clones, with 84% observed a single time. Sequencing used peripheral blood, obtained 28 days after the second AZD1222 dose. The source of these receptors is an adult who received the AZD1222 COVID-19 vaccine. Both conserved end residues are part of each CDR3. The D gene is left open where the match is weak. Where a row states a size, it is once, few, many or the class of an expanded clone; other rows omit it.

J gene | D gene | V gene | CDR3 length | clone size | CDR3 DNA | CDR3 protein
TRBJ2-5 | TRBD1 | TRBV5-1 | 16 | . | TGCGCCAGCAGCTTGGCCTTGACAGGGGGCGGGGAGACCCAGTACTTC | CASSLALTGGGETQYF
TRBJ1-4 | . | TRBV2 | 17 | . | TGTGCCACCATCCCCGGGGGGAAGGGGGCAACTAATGAAAAACTGTTTTTT | CATIPGGKGATNEKLFF
TRBJ2-7 | . | TRBV10-2 | 11 | . | TGCGCCAGCACTGGCGACTACGAGCAGTACTTC | CASTGDYEQYF
TRBJ2-3 | . | TRBV9 | 15 | . | TGTGCCAGCAGCGTAGGTGCCTCATCATCGGATACGCAGTATTTT | CASSVGASSSDTQYF
TRBJ2-1 | . | TRBV3-1/TRBV3-2 | 12 | . | TGTGCCAGCGGCCTGAAGGGGGGCAAGCAGTTCTTC | CASGLKGGKQFF
TRBJ2-7 | TRBD1 | TRBV9 | 13 | . | TGTGCCAGCAGCCCACAGGGGGCGGGGGAGCAGTACTTC | CASSPQGAGEQYF
TRBJ2-1 | TRBD2 | TRBV7-2 | 15 | . | TGTGCCAGCAGCTTCCGCGGGGGGGTTCGGCTTGAGCAGTTCTTC | CASSFRGGVRLEQFF
TRBJ1-1 | . | TRBV7-9 | 14 | once | TGTGCCAGCAGCTTAAACAAGGGTGGAACTGAAGCTTTCTTT | CASSLNKGGTEAFF
TRBJ2-6 | . | TRBV4-3 | 15 | medium-sized | TGCGCCAGCAGCCAAACAGGCTCTGGGGCCAACGTCCTGACTTTC | CASSQTGSGANVLTF
TRBJ2-2 | . | TRBV5-1 | 14 | . | TGCGCCAGCAGCTTGATGGACCTGTCCGGGGAGCTGTTTTTT | CASSLMDLSGELFF
TRBJ1-3 | . | TRBV6-5 | 15 | . | TGTGCCAGCAGTTACGACCAGTTCTCTGGAAACACCATATATTTT | CASSYDQFSGNTIYF
TRBJ1-6 | . | TRBV19 | 14 | . | TGTGCCAGTAGTTGGGAGATAAGCGATTCACCCCTCCACTTT | CASSWEISDSPLHF
TRBJ1-6 | TRBD1 | TRBV11-2 | 19 | . | TGTGCCAGCAGGCCGCGTGGTGGACAGGGGATATTGGGTAATTCACCCCTCCACTTT | CASRPRGGQGILGNSPLHF
TRBJ2-5 | . | TRBV6-5 | 13 | . | TGTGCCAGCAGTTACCCTGACCTCGAGACCCAGTACTTC | CASSYPDLETQYF
TRBJ2-1 | . | TRBV28 | 15 | . | TGTGCCAGCAGTTTGGGAGGCGCCCTAATTTGGGAGCAGTTCTTC | CASSLGGALIWEQFF
TRBJ1-1 | . | TRBV6-6 | 14 | . | TGTGCCAGCAGTTACGCCCAGGCTTACACTGAAGCTTTCTTT | CASSYAQAYTEAFF
TRBJ1-2 | . | TRBV12-3/TRBV12-4 | 12 | . | TGTGCCAGCAGTCGGGAGAGGACAAGCTACACCTTC | CASSRERTSYTF
TRBJ1-2 | . | TRBV28 | 13 | . | TGTGCCAGCAGTTTTCGGGCAGGGAATGGCTACACCTTC | CASSFRAGNGYTF
TRBJ1-2 | . | TRBV6-2/TRBV6-3 | 16 | . | TGTGCCAGCAGTTACTTCCCCGGACAGACCCCCTATGGCTACACCTTC | CASSYFPGQTPYGYTF
TRBJ1-1 | . | TRBV5-6 | 12 | . | TGTGCCAGCAGCCTGGACAGTCCTGAAGCTTTCTTT | CASSLDSPEAFF
TRBJ2-2 | . | TRBV3-1/TRBV3-2 | 15 | . | TGTGCCAGCAGCCCCCACGCAGGGACCACCGGGGAGCTGTTTTTT | CASSPHAGTTGELFF
TRBJ1-3 | TRBD1 | TRBV5-6 | 17 | . | TGTGCCAGCAGCCAGGGGACAGGGGCTTTCTCTGGAAACACCATATATTTT | CASSQGTGAFSGNTIYF
TRBJ2-7 | . | TRBV15 | 15 | . | TGTGCCACCAGCAGAGAACTAGCTGCTGACTACGAGCAGTACTTC | CATSRELAADYEQYF
TRBJ1-1 | . | TRBV28 | 16 | . | TGTGCCAGCAGTTTCTTCTCGCGGGGAGCGAACACTGAAGCTTTCTTT | CASSFFSRGANTEAFF
TRBJ1-6 | . | TRBV30 | 12 | . | TGTGCCTGGAGTGGTACAGTCACGGACCTCCACTTT | CAWSGTVTDLHF
TRBJ1-3 | . | TRBV6-5 | 13 | . | TGTGCCAGCAGTTACTCTTGGGGCAACACCATATATTTT | CASSYSWGNTIYF
TRBJ2-7 | . | TRBV5-5 | 13 | . | TGTGCCAGCAGGAACAGGGAACCCGGAGAGCAGTACTTC | CASRNREPGEQYF
TRBJ2-7 | TRBD1 | TRBV14 | 14 | . | TGTGCCAGCAGCGTGTGGGCAGGGGGAAGCGAGCAGTACTTC | CASSVWAGGSEQYF
TRBJ2-7 | . | TRBV27 | 14 | . | TGTGCCAGCAGTTTAGCGGACCGTTCCTACGAGCAGTACTTC | CASSLADRSYEQYF
TRBJ2-7 | TRBD2 | TRBV10-2 | 15 | . | TGCGCCAGCAGTGATGGGGCGGGAGGAACCTACGAGCAGTACTTC | CASSDGAGGTYEQYF
TRBJ1-2 | . | TRBV3-1/TRBV3-2 | 14 | few | TGTGCCAGCAGCCAAGTCGCAGACTACTATGGCTACACCTTC | CASSQVADYYGYTF
TRBJ2-5 | . | TRBV20-1 | 10 | . | TGCAGTGCTCCCATTGTGACCCAGTACTTC | CSAPIVTQYF
TRBJ1-4 | TRBD1 | TRBV28 | 15 | . | TGTGCCAGCAGTCCTCCGAGGGGGCGGGATGAAAAACTGTTTTTT | CASSPPRGRDEKLFF
TRBJ2-1 | . | TRBV6-5 | 15 | . | TGTGCCAGCAGTCCACAGGGGGGGGCCTACAATGAGCAGTTCTTC | CASSPQGGAYNEQFF
TRBJ1-2 | . | TRBV28 | 14 | . | TGTGCCAGCGGGGGAGGGGGGAATAACTATGGCTACACCTTC | CASGGGGNNYGYTF
TRBJ1-5 | TRBD1 | TRBV19 | 15 | . | TGTGCCAGTAGTAACGACAGGGTGGGCAATCAGCCCCAGCATTTT | CASSNDRVGNQPQHF
TRBJ2-7 | . | TRBV19 | 14 | . | TGTGCCAGTAGTTCGGCAGGGAGCTTAGGCGAGCAGTACTTC | CASSSAGSLGEQYF
TRBJ1-2 | . | TRBV27 | 15 | . | TGTGCCAGCAGTAGAACGGCCGAATCGGCGTATGGCTACACCTTC | CASSRTAESAYGYTF
TRBJ1-4 | . | TRBV29-1 | 14 | . | TGCAGCGTTGAATCGGCAGTAACTAATGAAAAACTGTTTTTT | CSVESAVTNEKLFF
TRBJ1-6 | . | TRBV4-1 | 14 | . | TGCGCCAGCAGCCAAGCTTTAAGGGACTCACCCCTCCACTTT | CASSQALRDSPLHF
TRBJ1-1 | TRBD1 | TRBV12-3/TRBV12-4 | 11 | . | TGTGCCAGCAGCCCTAGGGGGCCGAGCTTCTTT | CASSPRGPSFF
TRBJ2-1 | . | TRBV9 | 19 | . | TGTGCCAGCAGCGGATGGCGATTATCAGGGGGGCTAAGGGAGAATGAGCAGTTCTTC | CASSGWRLSGGLRENEQFF
TRBJ2-2 | TRBD1 | TRBV29-1 | 14 | . | TGCAGCGGAGGGACAGAGGTGAACACCGGGGAGCTGTTTTTT | CSGGTEVNTGELFF
TRBJ1-4 | . | TRBV11-3 | 16 | . | TGTGCCAGCCGAAAGTCAATAAAAGTTGTTAATGAAAAACTGTTTTTT | CASRKSIKVVNEKLFF
TRBJ1-6 | TRBD1 | TRBV2 | 14 | . | TGTGCCAGCAGGGTACAGGGGGCGAGATCACCCCTCCACTTT | CASRVQGARSPLHF
TRBJ2-7 | . | TRBV28 | 11 | . | TGTGCCAGCAGTTTATTAAGAGAGCAGTACTTC | CASSLLREQYF